This T cell receptor beta chain was recovered during a study of shared clonotypes between healthy human individuals. Study in general: Each donor's CD4 naive and CD4 memory cells filled three plates apiece, CD8 naive two, and CD8 memory one.

CD8 cells classed as naive were CD45RO-negative and positively selected for CCR7, excluding terminally differentiated effector memory CD45RA+ cells. Comments on this clone: Other DNA sequences from this sample encode an identical CDR3 as well.

This CDR3 spans 13 amino acids. The V and J ends lost 3 bases and 4 bases, in that order; junction bases with no gene match: 2. The germline V gene has CDR1 SGHRS and CDR2 YFSETQ. At deep level, the assay was performed. The assay was immunoSEQ multiplex PCR, and TCRdb's table has in-frame clones only and misses some. The sample has around 1.9 million clones; under 95% are singletons. The specimen was naive CD8+ T cells from PBMCs. The chain has TRBV5-1 and TRBJ2-5; TRBD1 matches at 8 bases. The TCR sequence derives from a young man in good health. Some clones in this sample may be carry-over from other donors' samples. The CDR3 DNA sequence: TGCGCCAGCAGCTCCGGACAGGGAGAGACCCAGTACTTC. Protein: CASSSGQGETQYF.